This T cell receptor (beta chain) was identified in a study of cytomegalovirus exposure and HLA in healthy donors. Study conclusions and caveats: Solely CMV serostatus was available to characterize immune exposure. Diagnosis of cytomegalovirus status made by the classifier reportedly showed high specificity and sensitivity.

This clone is a singleton in its sample. The target antigen is unknown. Germline V gene lookup returns CDR1 SGHTA and CDR2 FQGNSA. V was clipped by 0 bases and J by 3 bases, with 14 bases between them. The CDR3 extends over 16 amino acids. The PCR was carried out with 60 Vbeta primers and 13 Jbeta primers. Libraries were prepared by immunoSEQ multiplex PCR; TCRdb keeps only in-frame clonotypes and omits some of them. The table lists fewer than 75,000 clones, about 80% of them singletons, with almost 4.5% in the top ten. The chain carries TRBV7-2 and TRBJ1-2; D is possibly TRBD1 (5 bases). This clonotype originated in a woman aged 30 to 39 in good health and CMV-seronegative. Material: PBMCs. The CDR3 spells CASSLAIGGRDYGYTF. CDR3 nucleotide sequence: TGTGCCAGCAGCTTAGCGATCGGGGGTCGGGACTATGGCTACACCTTC.